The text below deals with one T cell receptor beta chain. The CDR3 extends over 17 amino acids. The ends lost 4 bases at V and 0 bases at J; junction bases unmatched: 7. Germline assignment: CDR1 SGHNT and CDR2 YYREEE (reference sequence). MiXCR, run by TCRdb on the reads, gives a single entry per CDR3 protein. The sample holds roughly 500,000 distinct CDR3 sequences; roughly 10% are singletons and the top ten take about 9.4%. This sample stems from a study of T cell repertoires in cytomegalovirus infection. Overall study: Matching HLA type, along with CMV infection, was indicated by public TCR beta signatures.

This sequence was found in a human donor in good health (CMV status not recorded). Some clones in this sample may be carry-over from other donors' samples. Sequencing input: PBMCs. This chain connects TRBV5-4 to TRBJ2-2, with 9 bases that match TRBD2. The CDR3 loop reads CASSLGGGGANTGELFF. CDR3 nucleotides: TGTGCCAGCAGCCTGGGCGGGGGGGGCGCGAACACCGGGGAGCTGTTTTTT.